Presented here are 11 T cell receptor beta chains from one specimen sequenced in a study of T cell responses to AZD1222 COVID-19 vaccine. The repertoire was sequenced with immunoSEQ multiplex PCR; TCRdb's copy has only in-frame clones and lacks some. The sample includes some 150,000 clones, 88% of them seen just once. This specimen consisted of peripheral blood, obtained 28 days after the second AZD1222 dose. The receptors here all came from an adult who received the AZD1222 COVID-19 vaccine.

V and J are TRBV11-2 and TRBJ1-5; D is uncertain. V lost 2 bases and J 2 bases, leaving 10 bases between the germline ends. The CDR3 has 15 residues. Per the germline V gene, CDR1 is SGHAT and CDR2 is FQNNGV. The CDR3 DNA is TGTGCCAGCAGCTTATATTCGGCTGGCAATCAGCCCCAGCATTTT. Protein: CASSLYSAGNQPQHF. Based on the CDR3 plus reference TRBV11-2 and TRBJ1-5, the full variable domain is EAGVAQSPRYKIIEKRQSVAFWCNPISGHATLYWYQQILGQGPKLLIQFQNNGVVDDSQLPKDRFSAERLKGVDSTLKIQPAKLEDSAVYLCASSLYSAGNQPQHFGDGTRLSIL.

A few counts support this clone. The chain has TRBV14 and TRBJ1-6; TRBD1 is a possible D gene (5 bases). The germline CDR1 and CDR2 sequences are SGHDN and FVKESK. The CDR3 has 15 amino acids. Trimming left V 0 bases short and J 10 bases short, with 13 bases between. CDR3 residues: CASSQDRGEWSPLHF. CDR3 in DNA: TGTGCCAGCAGCCAAGATCGGGGCGAGTGGTCACCCCTCCACTTT.

This clone was seen more than once but under ten times. The chain couples TRBV2 to TRBJ1-4; 10 bases are a match to TRBD1. V was clipped by 11 bases and J by 5 bases; unmatched bases: 8. The germline gives CDR1 SNHLY, CDR2 FYNNEI. CDR3 length: 14 residues. The CDR3 DNA sequence: TGTGCCTCGCAGGTGGGACAGGGGAATGAAAAACTGTTTTTT. This sequence encodes CASQVGQGNEKLFF.

The gene calls are TRBV7-9 and TRBJ2-3; D not certain. This CDR3 spans 13 amino acids. Germline CDR1 reads SEHNR; CDR2 reads FQNEAQ (reference sequence). The ends were cut back, 2 bases at V and 1 base at J, with 4 bases in the middle. The CDR3 sequence: CASSLFRTDTQYF. CDR3 DNA: TGTGCCAGCAGCTTATTCCGCACAGATACGCAGTATTTT.

The chain is built from TRBV5-1 and TRBJ2-2; possibly TRBD1 or TRBD2 for D (5 bases each). Germline loops: CDR1 SGHRS, CDR2 YFSETQ. The CDR3 is 15 amino acids. V lost 0 bases and J 5 bases, leaving 11 bases between the germline ends. The CDR3 region is CASSLDARETGELFF. DNA of the CDR3: TGCGCCAGCAGCTTGGATGCCAGGGAGACCGGGGAGCTGTTTTTT.

This chain joins TRBV3-1 (or the pseudogene TRBV3-2) and TRBJ1-3; 9 positions match TRBD1. Trimming removed 1 base from V and 10 bases from J; junction bases left unmatched: 5. Germline CDR1 LGHDT, CDR2 YNNKEL (reference sequence). The CDR3 is made up of 14 amino acids. The DNA for the CDR3 is TGTGCCAGCAGCCAAGGACAGGGGGAGGTTACCATATATTTT. It is translated as CASSQGQGEVTIYF.

This clone was seen only once. The chain has TRBV6-4 and TRBJ1-2; 12 nucleotides agree with TRBD1. The CDR3 sequence is 13 residues long. CDR1 is MRHNA, CDR2 SNTAGT, per germline. The junction had 4 bases not matched to a gene; V was cut back by 7 bases and J by 7 bases. CDR3 bases: TGTGCCAGCACAGCGGGACAGGGGGCTGGCTACACCTTC. Protein: CASTAGQGAGYTF.

This clone was seen only once. This sequence joins TRBV19 and TRBJ1-2; tentatively, D is TRBD1 (6 bases). V gave up 7 bases and J gave up 0 bases, with 12 bases separating them. From germline, CDR1 is LNHDA and CDR2 SQIVND (reference sequence). The length of the CDR3 is 14 residues. In DNA, the CDR3 is TGTGCCAGTACCTGGACAGTTTCTAACTATGGCTACACCTTC. Encoded protein: CASTWTVSNYGYTF.

This chain uses TRBV5-6 with TRBJ2-2, with 7 bases aligning to TRBD1. CDR3 length equals 14 residues. CDR1 SGHDT and CDR2 YYEEEE come from the germline V gene. With 2 bases clipped from V and 7 bases from J, the junction kept 5 bases outside the gene matches. CDR3 sequence (DNA): TGTGCCAGCAGCTTACCGGACAGGTTCGGGGAGCTGTTTTTT. Translating gives CASSLPDRFGELFF.

The rearrangement links TRBV21-1 to TRBJ1-5; whether TRBD1, the table's D call, matches the DNA was not checked. TRBV21-1 is a documented pseudogene. This CDR3 comprises 15 residues. CDR3 loop: CASSKGRQSNQPQHF. CDR3 sequence (DNA): TGTGCCAGCAGCAAAGGACGACAGAGCAATCAGCCCCAGCATTTT.

The chain couples TRBV6-5 to TRBJ1-1, with TRBD1 identical over 7 bases. V lost 8 bases to trimming and J lost 11 bases; unmatched junction nucleotides: 20. Germline V lookup: CDR1 MNHEY, CDR2 SVGAGI. The CDR3 covers 15 residues. The CDR3 spells CASLDRRGTAGYAFF. In nucleotides, the CDR3 is TGTGCCAGCTTGGACCGGAGAGGGACAGCGGGGTATGCTTTCTTT.